The 24 T cell receptor beta chains given below trace back to one sample, sequenced in a study of response to subunit inactivated influenza vaccine (dated by TCRdb to the late 2010s). Library preparation used RT-PCR. The sample was run on an Illumina HiSeq 2500. The raw public reads went through TCRdb reprocessing: fastp at Q25, MiXCR clone calling, in-frame beta chains kept. Rows with one shared CDR3 protein collapse into an entry with the most common genes and DNA. In all, the sample holds around 750,000 distinct CDR3 sequences, and 21% of those were seen once. Roughly a tenth of the sample lies in the top ten. The sample was PBMCs from blood, taken more than 4 days after vaccination. The receptors here all came from a man aged 45-60 years who received an inactivated influenza vaccine. Donor details come from another sample of the same person, matched by shared clones.

This clonotype showed up just once. The CDR3 spells CASSRGPPGTNEKLFF. As DNA, the CDR3 is TGTGCCAGCAGCCGAGGCCCCCCGGGAACTAATGAAAAACTGTTTTTT. V gene TRBV7-6 combines with J gene TRBJ1-4; D is unclear. Between the trimmed V and J ends, which lost 5 bases and 1 base, there was a span of 14 bases. The length of the CDR3 is 16 residues. Germline V gene data show CDR1 as SGHVS and CDR2 as FNYEAQ.

The table lists this clonotype with a few counts. The chain joins TRBV27 to TRBJ2-1; a possible D gene is TRBD2 (7 bases). V was clipped by 3 bases and J by 8 bases, with 14 bases between them. Germline CDR1 reads MNHEY; CDR2 reads SMNVEV (reference sequence). The CDR3 covers 14 residues. The CDR3 region has the DNA TGTGCCAGCAGTTTGGGGGGGGGCCCCTATGAGCAGTTCTTC. It translates to CASSLGGGPYEQFF.

The CDR3 bases are TGTGCCAGCAGTCGCCTTCAATCGACAGGGCTGAACACTGAAGCTTTCTTT. This gives the protein CASSRLQSTGLNTEAFF. The V and J genes are TRBV6-2 or TRBV6-3 and TRBJ1-1, with TRBD1 identical over 7 bases. V trimming: 5 bases; J trimming: 0 bases; junction bases outside the gene matches: 12. The V gene's germline CDR1 is MNHEY and CDR2 SVGEGT. This CDR3 has 17 amino acids.

This chain joins TRBV7-9 and TRBJ1-5; 9 bases align to TRBD1. V shed 4 bases and J 2 bases; nucleotides not matched to a gene: 6. The CDR3 is made up of 16 amino acids. Germline loops: CDR1 SEHNR, CDR2 FQNEAQ (reference sequence). The CDR3 nucleotides are TGTGCCAGCAGCTCCACAGGGGGCGCGGGCAATCAGCCCCAGCATTTT. Residues: CASSSTGGAGNQPQHF.

This clonotype was counted only a few times. V is TRBV11-2 and J is TRBJ2-4; a weak D match, TRBD2 (5 bases). CDR3 length: 17 residues. Germline V gene sequence: CDR1 SGHAT, CDR2 FQNNGV. V gave up 0 bases and J gave up 1 base, with 13 bases separating them. CDR3 sequence: CASSLDRTLRAKNIQYF. In DNA, the CDR3 is TGTGCCAGCAGCTTAGATCGGACTTTGAGGGCCAAAAACATTCAGTACTTC.

V usage is TRBV5-1 and J usage is TRBJ1-2; 9 bases line up with TRBD1. Germline-derived CDR1 and CDR2 are SGHRS and YFSETQ. V shed 4 bases and J 7 bases; nucleotides not matched to a gene: 5. The CDR3 is 13 amino acids. CDR3 amino acids: CASSAGTGFGYTF. The DNA of the CDR3 is TGCGCCAGCAGCGCGGGGACAGGGTTTGGCTACACCTTC.

The CDR3 region is CSAEDRGYTEAFF. DNA for the CDR3: TGCAGTGCAGAGGACAGGGGGTACACTGAAGCTTTCTTT. The chain recombines TRBV20-1 with TRBJ1-1; 10 bases line up with TRBD1. Germline trimming cut 6 bases from V and 3 bases from J; bases unmatched to any gene: 4. The CDR3 has 13 residues. Germline V gene lookup returns CDR1 DFQATT and CDR2 SNEGSKA (reference sequence).

The chain recombines TRBV4-1 with TRBJ2-3, with D perhaps assigned TRBD1 or TRBD2 (7 bases each). CDR3 length equals 16 residues. CDR1 and CDR2 (germline): MGHRA, YSYEKL. V was cut by 6 bases and J by 2 bases, with 18 bases left in between. CDR3 protein: CASSSQGGGNTDTQYF. The CDR3 DNA reads as TGCGCCAGCAGTTCACAGGGAGGGGGCAACACAGATACGCAGTATTTT.

This clonotype was counted ten times or more. The V call is TRBV5-1, the J call TRBJ2-1; a possible D gene is TRBD2 (5 bases). This CDR3 has 15 amino acids. The germline V and J ends were trimmed by 2 bases and 4 bases, with 13 bases remaining between them. The germline V gene encodes CDR1 SGHRS and CDR2 YFSETQ. The CDR3 bases are TGCGCCAGCAGCTTTCGGACTGGACTGTACAATGAGCAGTTCTTC. Translated, it gives CASSFRTGLYNEQFF.

This rearrangement joins TRBV5-1 to TRBJ2-3, with D perhaps being TRBD1 or TRBD2 (6 bases each). V was pared by 3 bases and J by 2 bases, with 22 bases between. Germline CDR1 SGHRS, CDR2 YFSETQ. The CDR3 spans 18 residues. The CDR3 protein is CASSSESWRAGHTDTQYF. The DNA for the CDR3 is TGCGCCAGCAGCTCCGAATCCTGGCGGGCGGGACACACAGATACGCAGTATTTT.

The chain uses TRBV5-1 and TRBJ2-7; D is possibly TRBD2 (6 bases). Germline CDR1 SGHRS, CDR2 YFSETQ. The length of the CDR3 is 17 residues. V was clipped by 0 bases and J by 0 bases, with 16 bases between them. The CDR3 coding sequence is TGCGCCAGCAGCTTGGATGATGTAGCGGACTCCTCCTACGAGCAGTACTTC. Translating gives CASSLDDVADSSYEQYF.

This clonotype was found a few times. This sequence joins TRBV7-2 and TRBJ2-2; D might be TRBD1 or TRBD2, each matching 5 bases. The V end lost 3 bases, the J end lost 2 bases, and 13 bases lay between the germline ends. Germline CDR1 reads SGHTA; CDR2 reads FQGNSA. This CDR3 is 16 amino acids long. CDR3 DNA sequence: TGTGCCAGCAGCTTCCTCCCGGGGCCAAACACCGGGGAGCTGTTTTTT. Encoded protein: CASSFLPGPNTGELFF.

The V call is TRBV20-1, the J call TRBJ2-5; no firm D call. The V end lost 6 bases, the J end lost 3 bases, and 20 bases lay between the germline ends. CDR1 is DFQATT, CDR2 SNEGSKA, per germline (reference sequence). This CDR3 spans 15 amino acids. CDR3 amino acids: CSAISMVFSKETQYF. The CDR3 nucleotides read TGCAGTGCCATATCCATGGTCTTCTCAAAAGAGACCCAGTACTTC.

This rearrangement joins TRBV28 to TRBJ2-7, with no clear D. The germline CDR1 and CDR2 sequences are MDHEN and SYDVKM. The CDR3 is 12 amino acids. V was pared by 7 bases and J by 4 bases, with 11 bases between. The CDR3 region is CASNTLPYEQYF. The CDR3 DNA reads as TGTGCCAGCAATACCCTTCCTTACGAGCAGTACTTC.

The J gene is TRBJ1-1, the V gene TRBV25-1, with no clear D. From germline, CDR1 is MGHDK and CDR2 SYGVNS. The CDR3 has 15 residues. Trimming pared 7 bases from V and 4 bases from J, leaving 19 bases between. In nucleotides, the CDR3 is TGTGCCAGCACCCTAGGCATATTCGGGAGCACTGAAGCTTTCTTT. Translating it yields CASTLGIFGSTEAFF. The entire variable domain, with the rest obtained from reference TRBV25-1 and TRBJ1-1, is as follows: EADIYQTPRYLVIGTGKKITLECSQTMGHDKMYWYQQDPGMELHLIHYSYGVNSTEKGDLSSESTVSRIRTEHFPLTLESARPSHTSQYLCASTLGIFGSTEAFFGQGTRLTVV.

The chain employs TRBV25-1 and TRBJ2-5, with D maybe TRBD1 (6 bases). The germline V gene encodes CDR1 MGHDK and CDR2 SYGVNS. The germline V and J ends were trimmed by 1 base and 0 bases, with 12 bases remaining between them. This CDR3 region has 16 residues. This CDR3 is CASSELVRGYQETQYF. DNA of the CDR3: TGTGCCAGCAGTGAATTGGTCAGGGGCTACCAAGAGACCCAGTACTTC.

This clonotype was detected only a few times. The chain employs TRBV27 and TRBJ2-1; no clear D gene. Deletions cut 3 bases from V and 7 bases from J, with 13 bases between. From germline, CDR1 is MNHEY and CDR2 SMNVEV (reference sequence). This CDR3 region has 14 residues. CDR3 loop: CASSLMVGRNEQFF. In DNA form, the CDR3 reads TGTGCCAGCAGTTTGATGGTCGGAAGGAATGAGCAGTTCTTC.

This clonotype has more than one count but fewer than ten. The genes are TRBV5-1 and TRBJ2-3; D may be TRBD2 (6 bases). The length of the CDR3 is 15 residues. V lost 0 bases to trimming and J lost 2 bases, with 10 bases between them. CDR1 and CDR2 from the germline V gene are SGHRS and YFSETQ. CDR3 nucleotides: TGCGCCAGCAGCTTGGTGGGGGGAAACACAGATACGCAGTATTTT. It specifies CASSLVGGNTDTQYF.

This clonotype was seen only a few times. The genes are TRBV10-3 and TRBJ1-1; D not resolved. Germline CDR1 reads ENHRY; CDR2 reads SYGVKD. The CDR3 consists of 14 residues. Between the trimmed V and J ends, which lost 2 bases and 5 bases, there was a span of 12 bases. CDR3 in DNA: TGTGCCATCAGTGAGAGTCGGGTGGGTACTGAAGCTTTCTTT. The encoded protein is CAISESRVGTEAFF.

This sequence joins TRBV4-3 and TRBJ2-5; D unclear. V shed 0 bases and J shed 2 bases, with 7 bases lying between them. CDR3 length: 14 residues. Germline CDR1 and CDR2: LGHNA and YSLEER. CDR3 protein: CASSQDRSQETQYF. The CDR3 region has the DNA TGCGCCAGCAGCCAAGACAGGTCGCAAGAGACCCAGTACTTC.

This clonotype showed up many times. The chain has TRBV12-3 or TRBV12-4 and TRBJ2-5; 7 bases agree with TRBD1. Unmatched junction bases numbered 1, after V lost 2 bases and J lost 1 base. The CDR3 totals 14 residues. CDR3 protein: CASSLRGRQETQYF. The CDR3 nucleotides are TGTGCCAGCAGTTTAAGGGGGCGCCAAGAGACCCAGTACTTC.

The rearrangement joins TRBV20-1 to TRBJ2-1; 7 nucleotides agree with TRBD2. The V segment lost 6 bases and the J segment 7 bases; nucleotides outside the gene matches: 12. The CDR3 sequence is 14 residues long. The germline CDR1 and CDR2 sequences are DFQATT and SNEGSKA (reference sequence). The CDR3 DNA sequence: TGCAGTGCCAGTGGGGGGAGGGCCGAAAATGAGCAGTTCTTC. Amino acid sequence: CSASGGRAENEQFF.

This chain uses TRBV20-1 with TRBJ2-7; weak D call: TRBD2 (5 bases). The length of the CDR3 is 15 residues. Looked up from germline, CDR1 is DFQATT and CDR2 is SNEGSKA (reference sequence). V was shortened by 0 bases and J by 3 bases, with 15 bases between the two germline ends. The CDR3 here is CSARDYWTGNYEQYF. The CDR3 DNA follows: TGCAGTGCTAGAGATTATTGGACGGGAAACTACGAGCAGTACTTC.

This clonotype was found a few times. V gene TRBV7-9 combines with J gene TRBJ1-4; no clear D gene. V was pared by 5 bases and J by 3 bases, with 10 bases between. The germline gives CDR1 SEHNR, CDR2 FQNEAQ (reference sequence). This CDR3 comprises 14 residues. The chain's CDR3 is CASSQREANEKLFF. In nucleotides, the CDR3 is TGTGCCAGCAGCCAACGCGAGGCTAATGAAAAACTGTTTTTT.